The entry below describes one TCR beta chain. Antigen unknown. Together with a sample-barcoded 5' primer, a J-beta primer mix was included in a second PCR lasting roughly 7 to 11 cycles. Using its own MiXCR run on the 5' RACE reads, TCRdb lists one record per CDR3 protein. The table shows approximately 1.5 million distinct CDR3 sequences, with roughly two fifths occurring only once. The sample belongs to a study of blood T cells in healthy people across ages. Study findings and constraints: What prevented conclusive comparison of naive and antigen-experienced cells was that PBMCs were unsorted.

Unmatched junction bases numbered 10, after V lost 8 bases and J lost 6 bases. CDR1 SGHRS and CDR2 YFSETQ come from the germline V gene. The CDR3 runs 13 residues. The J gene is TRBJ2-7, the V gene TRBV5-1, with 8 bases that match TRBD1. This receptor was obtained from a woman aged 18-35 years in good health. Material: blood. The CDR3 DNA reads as TGCGCCAGAACCTCAAGACAGGGGACCGAGCAGTACTTC. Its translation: CARTSRQGTEQYF.